The 20 T cell receptor beta chains listed next were all sequenced from one sample in a study of T cell responses to AZD1222 COVID-19 vaccine. Libraries were prepared by immunoSEQ multiplex PCR; TCRdb keeps only in-frame clonotypes and omits some of them. The repertoire holds 120,000 to 150,000 clones, with around 92% as singletons. The sequencing here drew on peripheral blood, taken on day 0 of AZD1222 vaccination. These TCRs come from an adult in good health.

This CDR3 is CASSLSRGAGQPQHF. CDR3 DNA sequence: TGTGCCAGCAGCTTATCCAGGGGCGCTGGTCAGCCCCAGCATTTT. This chain links TRBV7-2 with TRBJ1-5; tentative D call: TRBD1 (6 bases). V dropped 2 bases and J dropped 6 bases, with 14 bases sitting between them. The CDR3 length is 15 residues. From germline, CDR1 is SGHTA and CDR2 FQGNSA. Drawing the rest from reference TRBV7-2 and TRBJ1-5, the complete variable domain is GAGVSQSPSNKVTEKGKDVELRCDPISGHTALYWYRQSLGQGLEFLIYFQGNSAPDKSGLPSDRFSAERTGGSVSTLTIQRTQQEDSAVYLCASSLSRGAGQPQHFGDGTRLSIL.

The chain couples TRBV4-3 to TRBJ2-3; TRBD2 might be the D (6 bases). V shed 1 base and J shed 0 bases, with 14 bases lying between them. The CDR3 loop spans 17 amino acids. Germline loops: CDR1 LGHNA, CDR2 YSLEER. In DNA, the CDR3 is TGCGCCAGCAGCCAAGGCGGGGTGGGGGGAAGCACAGATACGCAGTATTTT. As protein: CASSQGGVGGSTDTQYF.

V usage is TRBV28 and J usage is TRBJ1-6, with a tentative D call TRBD1 (5 bases). Trimming removed 3 bases from V and 7 bases from J, with 10 bases in between. Germline V gene lookup returns CDR1 MDHEN and CDR2 SYDVKM. This CDR3 is 14 amino acids long. The CDR3 sequence: CASSFQGENSPLHF. In nucleotides, the CDR3 is TGTGCCAGCAGTTTCCAGGGAGAAAATTCACCCCTCCACTTT.

The V gene is TRBV9, the J gene TRBJ2-5; 9 bases align to TRBD2. Germline CDR1 is SGDLS and CDR2 is YYNGEE. Trimming cost V 0 bases and J 2 bases; bases outside gene matches: 5. This CDR3 comprises 16 residues. The CDR3 coding sequence is TGTGCCAGCAGCGTAGGAGCGGGGGGCAGACAAGAGACCCAGTACTTC. Amino acid sequence: CASSVGAGGRQETQYF.

CDR3 nucleotides: TGCGCCAGCAGCCTAGACACCTATGGCTACACCTTC. Protein product: CASSLDTYGYTF. The rearrangement links TRBV5-1 to TRBJ1-2; no reliable D call. Germline CDR1 is SGHRS and CDR2 is YFSETQ. The CDR3 is 12 residues long. Trimming cost V 4 bases and J 4 bases, with 8 bases left between them.

This clone was recorded once. The chain carries TRBV24-1 and TRBJ1-5; D unresolved. Germline loops: CDR1 KGHDR, CDR2 SFDVKD. V was trimmed by 9 bases and J by 0 bases, leaving 17 bases between them. CDR3 size: 16 residues. The CDR3 loop is CATAGGTQYSNQPQHF. For the CDR3, the DNA is TGTGCCACCGCGGGAGGAACGCAATATAGCAATCAGCCCCAGCATTTT.

V is TRBV18 and J is TRBJ1-1; D gene uncertain. The CDR3 loop spans 11 amino acids. The germline CDR1 and CDR2 sequences are KGHSH and LQKENI. The V end lost 3 bases, the J end lost 2 bases, and 1 base lay between the germline ends. The CDR3 coding sequence is TGTGCCAGCTCACCCAACACTGAAGCTTTCTTT. Amino acids: CASSPNTEAFF.

This sequence joins TRBV29-1 and TRBJ2-3, with 12 bases fitting TRBD2. Germline trimming cut 7 bases from V and 2 bases from J; bases unmatched to any gene: 7. There are 15 residues in the CDR3. Germline V CDR1 and CDR2: SQVTM, ANQGSEA. CDR3 coding DNA: TGCAGCGGGAGACTAGCGGGAGAGGTCACAGATACGCAGTATTTT. Translating it yields CSGRLAGEVTDTQYF.

V gene TRBV6-5 combines with J gene TRBJ1-4; D not certain. CDR1 is MNHEY, CDR2 SVGAGI, per germline. Between the trimmed V and J ends, which lost 6 bases and 4 bases, there was a span of 9 bases. This CDR3 region has 13 residues. CDR3 bases: TGTGCCAGCAGGGACGGAGTTAATGAAAAACTGTTTTTT. Protein product: CASRDGVNEKLFF.

This clone was seen once. The gene calls are TRBV6-5 and TRBJ1-5; no firm D call. Trimming shortened V by 0 bases and J by 2 bases, and 2 bases separated the two germline ends. This CDR3 has 13 amino acids. Germline lookup yields CDR1 MNHEY and CDR2 SVGAGI. The CDR3 here is CASSYSRNQPQHF. CDR3 nucleotide sequence: TGTGCCAGCAGTTACTCCCGCAATCAGCCCCAGCATTTT.

The chain recombines TRBV15 with TRBJ1-5; no definite D call. The ends were cut back, 2 bases at V and 1 base at J, with 9 bases in the middle. Germline V gene data show CDR1 as LNHNV and CDR2 as YYDKDF (reference sequence). This CDR3 comprises 15 residues. The CDR3 DNA reads TGTGCCACCAGCAGATTCGGTCAGAGCAATCAGCCCCAGCATTTT. Residues: CATSRFGQSNQPQHF.

This clone was seen a few times. Here the CDR3 DNA reads TGTGCCAGCAGACTGACAGGGGTGAACACCGGGGAGCTGTTTTTT. Its protein is CASRLTGVNTGELFF. The chain combines TRBV6-6 with TRBJ2-2; 8 positions agree with TRBD1. The CDR3 extends over 15 amino acids. The germline gives CDR1 MNHNY, CDR2 SVGAGI (reference sequence). With 6 bases clipped from V and 1 base from J, the junction kept 4 bases outside the gene matches.

The chain links TRBV7-9 to TRBJ1-1, with D uncertain. Trimming took off 4 bases at V and 0 bases at J, with 3 bases between the two ends. CDR1 is SEHNR and CDR2 is FQNEAQ in the germline V gene (reference sequence). CDR3 length equals 12 residues. In nucleotides, the CDR3 is TGTGCCAGCAGCTGGATGAACACTGAAGCTTTCTTT. Residues: CASSWMNTEAFF.

The DNA of the CDR3 is TGCGCCAGCAGCCAAGATTCCCAGGGGTCGTTAGAGACCCAGTACTTC. Its translation: CASSQDSQGSLETQYF. The chain couples TRBV4-3 to TRBJ2-5; D may be TRBD1 (6 bases). The CDR3 runs to 16 residues. CDR1 and CDR2 (germline): LGHNA, YSLEER. V was trimmed by 0 bases and J by 4 bases, leaving 15 bases between them.

The J gene is TRBJ1-1, the V gene TRBV7-9; D not certain. The V and J ends lost 1 base and 1 base respectively, with 4 bases between them. Germline-derived CDR1 and CDR2 are SEHNR and FQNEAQ (reference sequence). This CDR3 comprises 13 residues. This chain's CDR3 is CASSLDRNTEAFF. CDR3 DNA sequence: TGTGCCAGCAGCTTAGACCGGAACACTGAAGCTTTCTTT.

V usage is TRBV9 and J usage is TRBJ1-2, with D possibly matching TRBD1 (5 bases). CDR3 length: 17 amino acids. V was trimmed by 2 bases and J by 6 bases, leaving 23 bases between them. The V gene's germline CDR1 is SGDLS and CDR2 YYNGEE. CDR3 residues: CASSVETSPTRRDGYTF. The CDR3 region has the DNA TGTGCCAGCAGCGTGGAGACTAGCCCTACCCGCAGGGATGGCTACACCTTC.

Remarks on this clone: At one end, the junction sequence differs from germline, possibly due to a read error. This rearrangement joins TRBV7-9 to TRBJ2-2; D uncertain. This CDR3 has 15 residues. CDR1 and CDR2 (germline): SEHNR, FQNEAQ (reference sequence). The CDR3 nucleotides read TGTGCCAGCAGCTTCCCGGGCCCGAACCCCGGGGAGCTGTTTTTT. Residues: CASSFPGPNPGELFF.

The chain links TRBV7-9 to TRBJ2-3; no definite D call. There are 14 residues in the CDR3. V lost 2 bases and J 0 bases, leaving 6 bases between the germline ends. Germline V gene data show CDR1 as SEHNR and CDR2 as FQNEAQ (reference sequence). This CDR3 is CASSLTASTDTQYF. In DNA, the CDR3 is TGTGCCAGCAGCTTAACCGCTAGCACAGATACGCAGTATTTT.

The gene calls are TRBV7-2 and TRBJ1-2; 7 bases match TRBD1. Trimming removed 3 bases from V and 0 bases from J; junction bases left unmatched: 7. Germline values: CDR1 SGHTA, CDR2 FQGNSA. The CDR3 sequence is 16 residues long. The CDR3: CASSFPTGRTNYGYTF. CDR3 DNA: TGTGCCAGCAGCTTCCCGACAGGGAGGACTAACTATGGCTACACCTTC.

The chain recombines TRBV2 with TRBJ1-1; D call uncertain. Germline CDR1 reads SNHLY; CDR2 reads FYNNEI. The CDR3 has 12 amino acids. Trimming cost V 8 bases and J 1 base, with 8 bases left between them. In DNA, the CDR3 is TGTGCCAGCTGCAGGCCGAACACTGAAGCTTTCTTT. Protein: CASCRPNTEAFF.